The clone carrying this T cell receptor beta chain is classed as medium-sized. These data are taken from a study of graft-versus-host responses after intestinal transplantation. Profiling relied on immunoSEQ multiplex PCR, and the TCRdb table lists in-frame clones only, not all of them. Among 8,000 to 9,000 clones listed, under 35% were seen once. Germline CDR1 reads MNHNS; CDR2 reads SASEGT. V was clipped by 4 bases and J by 3 bases; unmatched bases: 14. The CDR3 runs 17 residues. Responders (about 200,000, CFSE-labeled) were co-plated with about 200,000 irradiated, violet-dye-labeled stimulators. The authors sorted proliferating CFSE-low CD3+CD4+ and CD3+CD8+ responders after the reaction. Study-level results: Clonal ratios of graft-versus-host to host-versus-graft in allografts were high for patients exhibiting graft-donor T cell macrochimerism.

The sequence came from a human patient who received an intestinal transplant. This chain links TRBV6-1 with TRBJ1-1; TRBD1 aligns across 7 bases. Source: alloreactive CD4+ T cells from a mixed lymphocyte reaction culture, taken before intestinal transplant. The subset is: CFSE-low proliferating T cells sorted from roughly 6-day pre-transplant mixed lymphocyte reaction (GvH or HvG direction). The CDR3 is CASSGRGMIGRDTEAFF. The CDR3 nucleotides read TGTGCCAGCAGTGGCAGGGGGATGATCGGTAGAGACACTGAAGCTTTCTTT.